The clone carrying this T cell receptor (beta chain) was counted a single time. Antigen specificity is unknown. Assay used: immunoSEQ multiplex PCR; TCRdb lists only in-frame clones, some missing. Of roughly 75,000 clones detected, around 86% appear once; the ten largest clones hold around 2.8%. This specimen comes from a study of OX40 agonist ivuxolimab in advanced cancers. Study-level background: Patients achieving partial responses numbered three: one hepatocellular carcinoma case and two cutaneous melanoma cases.

Exclusion of a patient followed from autoimmune disease history or systemic immunosuppression. Points from the study as a whole: In general, CD8+ T cells held more expanded clones than CD4+ did, on average.

V lost 2 bases, J lost 2 bases, and 6 bases lay in between. CDR1 LNHDA and CDR2 SQIVND come from the germline V gene (reference sequence). This CDR3 has 14 residues. The source of this sequence is an adult with an advanced solid tumor such as melanoma, head and neck, liver or kidney cancer. The material was CD4+ or CD8+ T cells sorted from blood, obtained in a trial of the OX40 agonist ivuxolimab. The chain couples TRBV19 to TRBJ2-2; D not resolved. The CDR3 here is CASSISSNTGELFF. The CDR3 DNA reads as TGTGCCAGTAGTATATCCAGTAACACCGGGGAGCTGTTTTTT.